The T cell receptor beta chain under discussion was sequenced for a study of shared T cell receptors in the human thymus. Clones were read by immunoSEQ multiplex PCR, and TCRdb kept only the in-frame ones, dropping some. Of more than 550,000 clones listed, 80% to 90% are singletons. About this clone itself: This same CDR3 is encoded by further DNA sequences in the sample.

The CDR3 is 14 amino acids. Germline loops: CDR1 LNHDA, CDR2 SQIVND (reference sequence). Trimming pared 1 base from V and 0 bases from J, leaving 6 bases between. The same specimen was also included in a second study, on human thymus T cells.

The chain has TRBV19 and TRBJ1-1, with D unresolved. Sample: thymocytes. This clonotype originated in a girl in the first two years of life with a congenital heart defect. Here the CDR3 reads CASSIGGMNTEAFF. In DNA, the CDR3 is TGTGCCAGTAGTATAGGAGGTATGAACACTGAAGCTTTCTTT.